This TCR beta chain is from a study of regulatory T cells in long-lasting Graves disease. Overall study: By definition, persistent Graves' disease involved antithyroid drugs for over 5 years alongside positive TSH receptor antibodies.

Building of the TCR beta libraries involved iRepertoire HTBI primers and Arm-PCR of CDR3 regions. TCRdb redid the calling of the multiplex PCR reads with MiXCR, one entry per CDR3 protein. Among 300,000 to 500,000 distinct CDR3 sequences listed, less than 25% were seen once. Described time point: persistent/refractory GD, antithyroid drugs over 5 years with positive TRAb. Following extraction of RNA from PBMCs, that RNA was used to make the TCR library. General observations from the study: TRBV28 was favored in persistent disease, as were TRBJ1-2 and TRBJ2-5.

This clonotype has a count of ten or more. What it binds is unknown. This CDR3 comprises 14 residues. Germline values: CDR1 MDHEN, CDR2 SYDVKM. With V trimmed by 5 bases and J by 4 bases, 5 bases remained unmatched. The specimen comprised peripheral blood mononuclear cells (PBMCs), sampled when the disease was refractory, from a patient treated with antithyroid drugs. The chain combines TRBV28 with TRBJ1-2; 9 nucleotides line up with TRBD1. The TCR was taken from a female donor with Graves disease. In DNA form, the CDR3 reads TGTGCCAGCAGTGGGGACAGGGAAATCTATGGCTACACCTTC. The encoded protein is CASSGDREIYGYTF.